These 19 T cell receptor beta chains came from one sample sequenced in a study of blood T cell repertoires in COVID-19. Profiling relied on immunoSEQ multiplex PCR, and the TCRdb table lists in-frame clones only, not all of them. The sample yields some 260,000 clones, around 82% seen once. The specimen sequenced was peripheral blood. The source is a woman between 18 and 30 years old with acute or convalescent COVID-19.

The V call is TRBV5-5, the J call TRBJ2-2, with 13 bases identical to TRBD2. The length of the CDR3 is 18 residues. V shed 4 bases, J shed 5 bases, and the junction held 11 bases outside the gene matches. The germline CDR1 and CDR2 sequences are SGHKS and YYEKEE (reference sequence). The chain's CDR3 is CASSPRTSGRGDTGELFF. DNA of the CDR3: TGTGCCAGCAGCCCCAGGACTAGCGGGAGAGGGGATACCGGGGAGCTGTTTTTT.

This clone is a singleton in its sample. V is TRBV28 and J is TRBJ2-7; 15 bases match TRBD2. The length of the CDR3 is 19 residues. Germline V gene lookup returns CDR1 MDHEN and CDR2 SYDVKM. V lost 5 bases and J lost 3; bases outside the gene matches: 14. The CDR3 reads CASSRRTSGRARGFYEQYF. The CDR3 nucleotides are TGTGCCAGCAGTCGTAGGACTAGCGGGAGGGCCAGAGGTTTCTACGAGCAGTACTTC.

This clone was seen a few times. This CDR3 is also generated by other DNA sequences in the sample. This chain connects TRBV28 to TRBJ1-5, with D uncertain. This CDR3 spans 12 amino acids. V shed 3 bases and J shed 6 bases, with 6 bases lying between them. CDR1 and CDR2 (germline): MDHEN, SYDVKM. In nucleotides, the CDR3 is TGTGCCAGCAGTTTCACCGGTCAGCCCCAGCATTTT. Translation: CASSFTGQPQHF. The variable domain in full, completed from reference TRBV28 and TRBJ1-5, reads DVKVTQSSRYLVKRTGEKVFLECVQDMDHENMFWYRQDPGLGLRLIYFSYDVKMKEKGDIPEGYSVSREKKERFSLILESASTNQTSMYLCASSFTGQPQHFGDGTRLSIL.

This clone appeared once. The chain joins TRBV13 to TRBJ1-1; D perhaps matches TRBD1 (5 bases). Between the trimmed V and J ends, which lost 4 bases and 3 bases, there was a span of 12 bases. This CDR3 region has 14 residues. The germline CDR1 and CDR2 sequences are PRHDT and FYEKMQ (reference sequence). CDR3 in amino acids: CASSYRTSYTEAFF. The CDR3 nucleotides read TGTGCCAGCAGCTACAGGACATCTTACACTGAAGCTTTCTTT.

The chain carries TRBV7-9 and TRBJ2-1; weak D call: TRBD2 (5 bases). Trimming cost V 2 bases and J 4 bases, with 18 bases left between them. This CDR3 is 17 amino acids long. Germline V gives CDR1 SEHNR, CDR2 FQNEAQ (reference sequence). As DNA, the CDR3 is TGTGCCAGCAGCTTAAGTCCCGGGAAAGTGTCTTACAATGAGCAGTTCTTC. It is translated as CASSLSPGKVSYNEQFF.

This chain links TRBV9 with TRBJ2-1; TRBD1 aligns across 8 bases. The length of the CDR3 is 16 residues. After removal of 3 bases from V and 4 bases from J, the junction contained 9 bases not matched to a gene. Germline V CDR1 and CDR2: SGDLS, YYNGEE. The CDR3 is CASSAIQGGRYNEQFF. The DNA for the CDR3 is TGTGCCAGCAGCGCCATACAGGGGGGCCGATACAATGAGCAGTTCTTC.

The V call is TRBV10-2, the J call TRBJ2-5; D remains ambiguous. Per germline, CDR1 WSHSY and CDR2 SAAADI. The V gene lost 4 bases and the J gene lost 5 bases, with 14 bases spanning the gap. The CDR3 covers 14 residues. The CDR3 DNA follows: TGCGCCAGCAGTGTGGCTAGGATCGGTGAGACCCAGTACTTC. It encodes CASSVARIGETQYF.

This chain uses TRBV11-2 with TRBJ2-7; 7 nucleotides align to TRBD2. V gave up 3 bases and J gave up 4 bases; unmatched junction bases: 6. Germline CDR1 SGHAT, CDR2 FQNNGV. CDR3 length: 14 amino acids. The CDR3 protein is CASSFGGSLYEQYF. CDR3 nucleotide sequence: TGTGCCAGCAGCTTTGGCGGGAGTTTGTACGAGCAGTACTTC.

The chain links TRBV13 to TRBJ2-1; possible D gene TRBD2, 5 bases. Trimming removed 3 bases at V and 4 bases at J, with 13 bases between. The germline gives CDR1 PRHDT, CDR2 FYEKMQ (reference sequence). This CDR3 has 15 residues. DNA for the CDR3: TGTGCCAGCAGCTTCGGGGAAGGAGGTTACAATGAGCAGTTCTTC. This encodes CASSFGEGGYNEQFF.

The chain combines TRBV6-5 with TRBJ1-2, with TRBD1 matching over 9 bases. CDR1 and CDR2 (germline): MNHEY, SVGAGI. The CDR3 runs to 14 residues. The J segment lost 4 bases and the V segment lost 5 bases, leaving 5 bases of the junction unmatched. CDR3 in amino acids: CASSPDRGGYGYTF. CDR3 DNA sequence: TGTGCCAGCAGTCCGGACAGGGGCGGCTATGGCTACACCTTC.

Details on this clone: Within the sample, other DNA sequences also encode this same CDR3. V usage is TRBV27 and J usage is TRBJ2-3; D is ambiguous. The CDR3 consists of 14 residues. Trimming cost V 0 bases and J 0 bases, with 4 bases left between them. The germline CDR1 and CDR2 sequences are MNHEY and SMNVEV (reference sequence). CDR3 region: CASSLSRSTDTQYF. CDR3 in DNA: TGTGCCAGCAGTTTATCCCGTAGCACAGATACGCAGTATTTT.

The V call is TRBV12-2, the J call TRBJ2-1; the table's D call of TRBD1 was not tested on the DNA. TRBV12-2 is shown as a pseudogene. This CDR3 comprises 12 residues. CDR3 DNA: TGTGCAAGTCGGGCAGGGTACAATGAGCAGTTCTTC. Protein: CASRAGYNEQFF.

J is TRBJ2-5 and V is TRBV5-1; 7 bases are shared with TRBD2. This CDR3 comprises 14 residues. J was trimmed by 1 base and V by 4 bases; bases with no gene match: 4. Germline CDR1 and CDR2: SGHRS and YFSETQ. CDR3 residues: CASSPIAGQETQYF. The CDR3 DNA is TGCGCCAGCAGCCCCATAGCGGGCCAAGAGACCCAGTACTTC.

J is TRBJ2-7 and V is TRBV10-3, with TRBD2 matching 14 bases. The CDR3 is made up of 16 amino acids. The V segment lost 1 base and the J segment 3 bases; nucleotides outside the gene matches: 2. Per the germline V gene, CDR1 is ENHRY and CDR2 is SYGVKD. The CDR3 sequence is CAISEWGLAGVYEQYF. CDR3 bases: TGTGCCATCAGTGAGTGGGGACTAGCGGGAGTCTACGAGCAGTACTTC.

The gene calls are TRBV5-4 and TRBJ2-5; 15 nucleotides match TRBD2. J gave up 5 bases and V 5 bases, and 13 bases lay outside the gene matches. Looked up from germline, CDR1 is SGHNT and CDR2 is YYREEE (reference sequence). The CDR3 is 18 amino acids. For the CDR3, the DNA is TGTGCCAGCAGACCCGGACTAGCGGGAGGGCCCTCTTGGGAGACCCAGTACTTC. Translation: CASRPGLAGGPSWETQYF. The full variable domain, with the rest looked up from reference TRBV5-4 and TRBJ2-5, is ETGVTQSPTHLIKTRGQQVTLRCSSQSGHNTVSWYQQALGQGPQFIFQYYREEENGRGNFPPRFSGLQFPNYSSELNVNALELDDSALYLCASRPGLAGGPSWETQYFGPGTRLLVL.

This chain uses TRBV4-3 with TRBJ1-3; 7 nucleotides line up with TRBD1. V gave up 0 bases and J gave up 2 bases; unmatched junction bases: 10. CDR1 is LGHNA, CDR2 YSLEER, per germline. The CDR3 sequence is 18 residues long. This CDR3 is CASSQESIGGGTGNTIYF. In DNA, the CDR3 is TGCGCCAGCAGCCAAGAAAGTATCGGAGGGGGCACTGGAAACACCATATATTTT.

V gene TRBV30 combines with J gene TRBJ2-7, with TRBD2 matching 11 bases. The CDR3 has 13 residues. Germline V gene lookup returns CDR1 GTSNPN and CDR2 SVGIG (reference sequence). The trim removed 4 bases at V and 3 bases at J, leaving 2 bases unmatched. The CDR3 sequence: CAWILAGGYEQYF. In nucleotides, the CDR3 is TGTGCCTGGATTCTAGCGGGAGGCTACGAGCAGTACTTC.

The V gene is TRBV4-1, the J gene TRBJ2-3; 12 bases map to TRBD1. Germline CDR1 reads MGHRA; CDR2 reads YSYEKL. The CDR3 is 16 amino acids. Losses at the gene ends were 3 bases for V and 5 bases for J; bases not matched to a gene: 6. The DNA of the CDR3 is TGCGCCAGCAGCCATCCGGGACAGGGGGCTGAAGATACGCAGTATTTT. This encodes CASSHPGQGAEDTQYF.

This clone was detected only once. The chain uses TRBV15 and TRBJ2-6; 9 positions agree with TRBD1. J gave up 0 bases and V 4 bases, and 4 bases lay outside the gene matches. Germline CDR1 reads LNHNV; CDR2 reads YYDKDF (reference sequence). CDR3 length equals 17 residues. The CDR3 DNA is TGTGCCACCAGCATGGACAGGGGTGTCTCTGGGGCCAACGTCCTGACTTTC. Translating it yields CATSMDRGVSGANVLTF.